This T cell receptor (beta chain) was obtained from a study of blood T cell repertoires in COVID-19. Study processing details: Amplification with reference gene primers provided the estimates of nucleated cell counts. Clones were sequenced by immunoSEQ multiplex PCR, and TCRdb holds only the in-frame ones, with some missing. The DNA gave D and trimming, while V, J and clone size come from that table. The profile covers 200,000 to 300,000 clones, with about 88% appearing a single time and approximately 5.1% taken by the ten largest. V was shortened by 1 base and J by 11 bases, with 9 bases between the two germline ends. This CDR3 contains 12 residues. Germline-derived CDR1 and CDR2 are MGHRA and YSYEKL.

The sample was peripheral blood. This chain joins TRBV4-1 and TRBJ2-1; D is perhaps TRBD2 (6 bases). The sequence came from a woman in her sixties with COVID-19, enrolled during active disease. This CDR3 is CASSQVREKQFF. Written as DNA, the CDR3 is TGCGCCAGCAGCCAAGTTCGGGAGAAGCAGTTCTTC.